This T cell receptor beta chain came from a study of shared clonotypes between healthy human individuals. The authors' processing: Junction-only immunoSEQ data arrived without quality scores, meaning filtering differed. Clones were sequenced by immunoSEQ multiplex PCR, and TCRdb holds only the in-frame ones, with some missing. V and J calls and clone size come straight from that table; D and trimming were deduced from the DNA. Here the sample spans about half a million clones, 81% being singletons. With unsorted samples, genomic DNA was obtained from 90 million to 95 million PBMCs. This receptor was identified in a woman between 40 and 55 years old in good health. Some clones in this sample may be carry-over from other donors' samples. Sequenced sample: PBMCs.

DNA of the CDR3: TGTGCCAGCACCCCTGGTCGGTATGGAAACACCATATATTTT. The encoded protein is CASTPGRYGNTIYF. V and J are TRBV5-8 and TRBJ1-3; D is unresolved. CDR3 length: 14 amino acids. Trimming took off 6 bases at V and 3 bases at J, with 13 bases between the two ends. Germline assignment: CDR1 SGHTS and CDR2 YDEGEE. The full variable domain, in which reference TRBV5-8 and TRBJ1-3 provide the parts outside the CDR3, is EAGVTQSPTHLIKTRGQQATLRCSPISGHTSVYWYQQALGLGLQFLLWYDEGEERNRGNFPPRFSGRQFPNYSSELNVNALELEDSALYLCASTPGRYGNTIYFGEGSWLTVV.